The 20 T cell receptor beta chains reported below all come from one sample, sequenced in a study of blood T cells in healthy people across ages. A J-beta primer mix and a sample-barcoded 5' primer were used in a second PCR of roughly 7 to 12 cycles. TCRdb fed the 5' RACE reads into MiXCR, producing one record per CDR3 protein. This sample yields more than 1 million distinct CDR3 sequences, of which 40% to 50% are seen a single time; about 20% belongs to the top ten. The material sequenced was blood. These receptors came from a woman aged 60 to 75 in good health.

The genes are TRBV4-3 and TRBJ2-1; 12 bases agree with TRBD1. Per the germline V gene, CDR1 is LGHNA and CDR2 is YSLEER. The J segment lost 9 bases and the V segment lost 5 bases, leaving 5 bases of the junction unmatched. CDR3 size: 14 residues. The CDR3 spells CASSYGTGGGEQFF. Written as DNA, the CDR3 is TGCGCCAGCAGCTATGGGACAGGGGGCGGTGAGCAGTTCTTC.

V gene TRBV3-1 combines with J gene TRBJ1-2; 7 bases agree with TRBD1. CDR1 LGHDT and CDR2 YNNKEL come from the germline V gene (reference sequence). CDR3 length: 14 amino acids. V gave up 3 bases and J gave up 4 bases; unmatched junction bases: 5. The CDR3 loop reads CASSQSSGGYGYTF. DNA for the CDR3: TGTGCCAGCAGCCAGTCGTCAGGGGGCTATGGCTACACCTTC.

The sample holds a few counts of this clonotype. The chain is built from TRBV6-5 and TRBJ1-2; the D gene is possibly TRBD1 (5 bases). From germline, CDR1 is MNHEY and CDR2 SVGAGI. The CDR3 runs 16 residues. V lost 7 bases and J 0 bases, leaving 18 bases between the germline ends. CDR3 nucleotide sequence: TGTGCCAGCAAAACAGAGGGACCGCTTCCTAACTATGGCTACACCTTC. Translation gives CASKTEGPLPNYGYTF.

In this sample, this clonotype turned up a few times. The CDR3 sequence: CASSPRVGLAYEQYF. The CDR3 DNA follows: TGTGCCAGCAGTCCACGGGTAGGTTTGGCCTACGAGCAGTACTTC. This chain joins TRBV6-1 and TRBJ2-7; D call uncertain. The CDR3 runs 15 residues. CDR1 and CDR2 from the germline V gene are MNHNS and SASEGT. Trimming removed 5 bases at V and 2 bases at J, with 16 bases between.

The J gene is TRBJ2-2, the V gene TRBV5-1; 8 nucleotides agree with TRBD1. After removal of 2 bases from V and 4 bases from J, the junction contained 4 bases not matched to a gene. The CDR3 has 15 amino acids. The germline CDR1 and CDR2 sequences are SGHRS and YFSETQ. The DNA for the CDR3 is TGCGCCAGCAGCTTCGACAGGGGAGGCACCGGGGAGCTGTTTTTT. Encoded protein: CASSFDRGGTGELFF.

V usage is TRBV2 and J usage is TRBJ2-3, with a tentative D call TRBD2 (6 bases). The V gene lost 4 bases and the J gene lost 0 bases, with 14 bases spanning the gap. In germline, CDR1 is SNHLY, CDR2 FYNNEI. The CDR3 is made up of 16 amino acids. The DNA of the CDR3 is TGTGCCAGCAGTGGATCAGGGACTTCTAGCACAGATACGCAGTATTTT. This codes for CASSGSGTSSTDTQYF.

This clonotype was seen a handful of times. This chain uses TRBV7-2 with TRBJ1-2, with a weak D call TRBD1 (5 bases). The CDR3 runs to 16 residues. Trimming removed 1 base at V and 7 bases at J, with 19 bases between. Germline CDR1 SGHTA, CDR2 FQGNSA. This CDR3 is CASSLGVREGRRGYTF. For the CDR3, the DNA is TGTGCCAGCAGCTTAGGGGTCAGGGAGGGACGGCGTGGCTACACCTTC.

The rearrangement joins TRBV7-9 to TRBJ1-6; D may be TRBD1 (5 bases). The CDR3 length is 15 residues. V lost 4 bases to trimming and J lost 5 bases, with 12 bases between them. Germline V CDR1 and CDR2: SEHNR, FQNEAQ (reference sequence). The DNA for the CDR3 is TGTGCCAGCAGCTCCTCCGGGACGAATAATTCACCCCTCCACTTT. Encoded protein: CASSSSGTNNSPLHF.

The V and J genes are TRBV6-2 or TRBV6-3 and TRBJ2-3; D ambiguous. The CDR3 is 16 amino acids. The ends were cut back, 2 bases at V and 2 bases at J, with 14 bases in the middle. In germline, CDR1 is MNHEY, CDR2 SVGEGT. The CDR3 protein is CASSYGNGSFTDTQYF. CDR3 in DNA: TGTGCCAGCAGTTACGGGAATGGTTCATTCACAGATACGCAGTATTTT.

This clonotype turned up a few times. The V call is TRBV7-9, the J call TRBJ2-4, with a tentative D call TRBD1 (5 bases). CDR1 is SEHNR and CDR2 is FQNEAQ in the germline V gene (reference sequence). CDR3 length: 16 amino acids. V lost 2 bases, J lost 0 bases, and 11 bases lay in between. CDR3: CASSLLDTLAKNIQYF. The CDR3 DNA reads TGTGCCAGCAGCTTACTGGACACACTAGCCAAAAACATTCAGTACTTC.

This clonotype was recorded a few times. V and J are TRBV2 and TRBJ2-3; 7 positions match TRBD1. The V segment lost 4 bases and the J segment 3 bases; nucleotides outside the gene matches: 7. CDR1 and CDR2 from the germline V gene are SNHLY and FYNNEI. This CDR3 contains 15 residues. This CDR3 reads CASSVEDRATDTQYF. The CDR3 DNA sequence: TGTGCCAGCAGTGTTGAAGACAGGGCGACAGATACGCAGTATTTT.

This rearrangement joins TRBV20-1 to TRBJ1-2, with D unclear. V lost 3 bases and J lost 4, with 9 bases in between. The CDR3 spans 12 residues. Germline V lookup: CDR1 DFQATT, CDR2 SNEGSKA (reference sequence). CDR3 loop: CSASLEIYGYTF. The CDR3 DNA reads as TGCAGTGCTAGTCTTGAGATCTATGGCTACACCTTC.

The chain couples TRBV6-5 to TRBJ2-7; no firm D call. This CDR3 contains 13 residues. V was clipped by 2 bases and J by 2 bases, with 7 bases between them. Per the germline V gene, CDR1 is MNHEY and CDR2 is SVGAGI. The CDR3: CASSYELAYEQYF. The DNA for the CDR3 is TGTGCCAGCAGTTACGAGCTTGCCTACGAGCAGTACTTC.

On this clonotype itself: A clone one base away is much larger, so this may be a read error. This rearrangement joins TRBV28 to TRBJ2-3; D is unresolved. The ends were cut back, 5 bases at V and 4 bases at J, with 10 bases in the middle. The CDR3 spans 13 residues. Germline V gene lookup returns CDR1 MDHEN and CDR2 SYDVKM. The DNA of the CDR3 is TGTGCCAGCAGTGCTGTGATGTCAGATACGCAGTATTTT. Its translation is CASSAVMSDTQYF.

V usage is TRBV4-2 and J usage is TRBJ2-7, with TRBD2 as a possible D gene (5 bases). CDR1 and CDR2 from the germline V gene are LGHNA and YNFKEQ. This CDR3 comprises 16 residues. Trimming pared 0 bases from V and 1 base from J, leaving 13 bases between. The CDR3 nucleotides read TGTGCCAGCAGCCAAGAATTGTCGGGAACATCCTACGAGCAGTACTTC. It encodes CASSQELSGTSYEQYF.

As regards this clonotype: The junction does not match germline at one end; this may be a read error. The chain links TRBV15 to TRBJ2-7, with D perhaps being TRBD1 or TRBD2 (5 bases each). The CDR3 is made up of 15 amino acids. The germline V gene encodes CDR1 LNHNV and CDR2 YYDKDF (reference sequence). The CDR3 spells CATGRDRGGYYEQYF. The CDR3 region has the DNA TGTGCCACCGGCAGAGATCGGGGCGGGTACTACGAGCAGTACTTC.

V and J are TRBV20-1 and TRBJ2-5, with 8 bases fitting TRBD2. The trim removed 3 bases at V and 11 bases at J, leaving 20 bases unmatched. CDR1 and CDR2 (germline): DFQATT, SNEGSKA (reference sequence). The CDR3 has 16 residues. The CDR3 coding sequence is TGCAGTGCTAGGGGGCCCGGGACTAGGGGGGTGGATGAGCAGTACTTC. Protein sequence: CSARGPGTRGVDEQYF.

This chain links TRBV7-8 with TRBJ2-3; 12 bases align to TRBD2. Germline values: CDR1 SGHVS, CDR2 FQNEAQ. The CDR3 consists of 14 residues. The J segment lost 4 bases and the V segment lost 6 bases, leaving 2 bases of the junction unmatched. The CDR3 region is CASRLAGGADTQYF. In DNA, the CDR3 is TGTGCCAGCAGACTAGCGGGAGGAGCAGATACGCAGTATTTT. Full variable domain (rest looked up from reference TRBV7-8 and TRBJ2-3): GAGVSQSPRYKVAKRGQDVALRCDPISGHVSLFWYQQALGQGPEFLTYFQNEAQLDKSGLPSDRFFAERPEGSVSTLKIQRTQQEDSAVYLCASRLAGGADTQYFGPGTRLTVL.

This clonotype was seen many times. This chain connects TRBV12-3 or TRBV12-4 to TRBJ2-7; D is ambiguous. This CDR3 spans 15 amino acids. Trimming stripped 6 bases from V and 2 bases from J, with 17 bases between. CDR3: CASSYPLGLTYEQYF. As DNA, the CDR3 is TGTGCCAGCAGCTATCCCCTGGGATTGACCTACGAGCAGTACTTC.

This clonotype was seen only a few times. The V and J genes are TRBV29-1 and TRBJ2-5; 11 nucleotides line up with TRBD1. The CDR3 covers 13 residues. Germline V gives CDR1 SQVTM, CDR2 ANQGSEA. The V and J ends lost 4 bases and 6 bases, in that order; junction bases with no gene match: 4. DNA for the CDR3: TGCAGCGTTGGGACAGGGGGCGTGAAGACCCAGTACTTC. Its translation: CSVGTGGVKTQYF. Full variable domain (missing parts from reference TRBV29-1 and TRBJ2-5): SAVISQKPSRDICQRGTSLTIQCQVDSQVTMMFWYRQQPGQSLTLIATANQGSEATYESGFVIDKFPISRPNLTFSTLTVSNMSPEDSSIYLCSVGTGGVKTQYFGPGTRLLVL.